These 4 T cell receptor beta chains were all obtained from the same sample, sequenced in a study of identical twins. TCRdb itself ran the 5' RACE reads through MiXCR, one entry per CDR3 protein. The table lists some 900,000 distinct CDR3 sequences, 9% to 15% of them singletons. The sample was also linked to a second study, of yellow fever vaccine responses in identical twins.

Sequencing was carried out using PBMCs. The receptors originated from a woman between 18 and 30 years old in good health.

This clonotype was seen once. J is TRBJ2-3 and V is TRBV7-9, with D possibly matching TRBD2 (6 bases). This CDR3 is 14 amino acids long. Trimming removed 5 bases from V and 5 bases from J, with 14 bases in between. Germline lookup yields CDR1 SEHNR and CDR2 FQNEAQ (reference sequence). DNA of the CDR3: TGTGCCAGCAGCAGACGGGACTTACGAGATACGCAGTATTTT. Encoded protein: CASSRRDLRDTQYF.

V and J are TRBV28 and TRBJ2-3; possible D gene TRBD2, 6 bases. CDR1 is MDHEN and CDR2 is SYDVKM in the germline V gene. The CDR3 sequence is 15 residues long. Trimming left V 2 bases short and J 10 bases short, with 19 bases between. The DNA for the CDR3 is TGTGCCAGCAGTTTAATTACGGGAGTTCAGGCGGCGCAGTATTTT. Translation: CASSLITGVQAAQYF.

V is TRBV24-1 and J is TRBJ2-1; the D is unclear. CDR3 length: 15 residues. V dropped 5 bases and J dropped 2 bases, with 12 bases sitting between them. Germline CDR1 and CDR2: KGHDR and SFDVKD. The CDR3 nucleotides read TGTGCCACCAGTGCCCCGGGTCAGACCTACAATGAGCAGTTCTTC. Its protein product is CATSAPGQTYNEQFF.

This clonotype was counted a few times. V and J are TRBV6-1 and TRBJ1-2, with D possibly being TRBD1 (5 bases). Germline lookup yields CDR1 MNHNS and CDR2 SASEGT. This CDR3 comprises 13 residues. V lost 6 bases and J lost 5, with 13 bases in between. The CDR3 bases are TGTGCCAGCAGCCGCGGGACTTCTTATGGCTACACCTTC. It yields the protein CASSRGTSYGYTF.